This TCR beta chain was captured by sequencing in a study of T cells in tuberculosis. After removal of 5 bases from V and 5 bases from J, the junction contained 10 bases not matched to a gene. The CDR3 contains 14 residues. CDR1 is GTSNPN and CDR2 is SVGIG in the germline V gene (reference sequence). Clones were read by immunoSEQ multiplex PCR, and TCRdb kept only the in-frame ones, dropping some. Among some 25,000 clones listed, around 95% were seen once. The chain has TRBV30 and TRBJ1-1; 8 positions match TRBD1. The receptor was derived from a donor aged 10-29 years with latent tuberculosis or without tuberculosis infection. The source material was PBMCs. For the CDR3, the DNA is TGTGCCTGGTCTGCGCACAGGGGGAGGACTGAAGCTTTCTTT. This encodes CAWSAHRGRTEAFF.